This paragraph covers one T cell receptor beta chain sequence. Per the original data handling: Estimation of nucleated cell counts relied on the amplification of reference gene primers. The repertoire was sequenced with immunoSEQ multiplex PCR; TCRdb's copy has only in-frame clones and lacks some. That table furnishes V, J and clone size, whereas the DNA furnished D and trimming. The profile shows some 220,000 clones, around 84% of them singletons. This sample is part of a study of blood T cell repertoires in COVID-19. The CDR3 runs to 17 residues. J gave up 5 bases and V 5 bases, and 13 bases lay outside the gene matches. Germline values: CDR1 SEHNR, CDR2 FQNEAQ (reference sequence).

Sequencing was carried out using peripheral blood. This TCR came from a woman aged 80 or over with active or convalescent COVID-19. The chain recombines TRBV7-9 with TRBJ2-3, with TRBD2 identical over 10 bases. The CDR3, as DNA: TGTGCCAGCAGCCCCATTACTCCGGGACTAGCGAGAGATACGCAGTATTTT. Its protein product is CASSPITPGLARDTQYF.